This TCR beta chain derives from a study of blood T cell repertoires in COVID-19. Across the study: Samples representing acute and convalescent COVID-19 were sourced from the United States, Italy and Spain. T cells, B-cell-depleted T cells, or PBMCs provided the cDNA or gDNA that served as material.

Per the original data handling: Estimates of nucleated cell counts were drawn from the amplification of reference gene primers. Here immunoSEQ multiplex PCR was the method, and the copy in TCRdb shows in-frame clones only, minus some. V, J and clone size were drawn from that table, and D and trimming were deduced from the DNA. The repertoire includes tens of thousands of clones, 75% to 95% of them detected once, and around 13% sits in the top ten. The germline V and J ends were trimmed by 2 bases and 3 bases, with 11 bases remaining between them. CDR1 is SNHLY, CDR2 FYNNEI, per germline. The length of the CDR3 is 14 residues.

Sequenced: peripheral blood. The chain is built from TRBV2 and TRBJ2-7, with TRBD1 as a possible D gene (6 bases). The clonotype comes from a human donor with active COVID-19. The donor label of this sample is uncertain. CDR3 amino acids: CASSERGQVYEQYF. The CDR3 DNA follows: TGTGCCAGCAGTGAAAGGGGACAAGTCTACGAGCAGTACTTC.